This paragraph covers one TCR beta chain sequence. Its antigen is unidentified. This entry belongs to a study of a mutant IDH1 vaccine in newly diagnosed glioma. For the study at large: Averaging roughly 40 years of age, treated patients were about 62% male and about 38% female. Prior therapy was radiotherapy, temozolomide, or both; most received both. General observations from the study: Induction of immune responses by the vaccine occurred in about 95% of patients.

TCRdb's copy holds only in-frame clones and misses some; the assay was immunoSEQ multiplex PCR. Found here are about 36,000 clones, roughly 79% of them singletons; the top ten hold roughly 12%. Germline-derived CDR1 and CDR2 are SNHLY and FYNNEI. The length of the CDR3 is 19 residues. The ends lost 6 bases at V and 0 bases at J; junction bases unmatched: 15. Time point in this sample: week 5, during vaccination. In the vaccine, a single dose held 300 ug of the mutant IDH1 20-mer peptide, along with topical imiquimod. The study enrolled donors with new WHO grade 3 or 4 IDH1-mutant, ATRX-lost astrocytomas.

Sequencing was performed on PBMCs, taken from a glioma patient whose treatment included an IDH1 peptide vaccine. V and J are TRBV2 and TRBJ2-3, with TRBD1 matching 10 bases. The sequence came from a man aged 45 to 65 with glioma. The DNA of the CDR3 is TGTGCCAGCAGCCCAACGCCCCCCGGGACAGGGGACAGCACAGATACGCAGTATTTT. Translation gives CASSPTPPGTGDSTDTQYF. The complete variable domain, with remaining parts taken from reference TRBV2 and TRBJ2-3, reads EPEVTQTPSHQVTQMGQEVILRCVPISNHLYFYWYRQILGQKVEFLVSFYNNEISEKSEIFDDQFSVERPDGSNFTLKIRSTKLEDSAMYFCASSPTPPGTGDSTDTQYFGPGTRLTVL.